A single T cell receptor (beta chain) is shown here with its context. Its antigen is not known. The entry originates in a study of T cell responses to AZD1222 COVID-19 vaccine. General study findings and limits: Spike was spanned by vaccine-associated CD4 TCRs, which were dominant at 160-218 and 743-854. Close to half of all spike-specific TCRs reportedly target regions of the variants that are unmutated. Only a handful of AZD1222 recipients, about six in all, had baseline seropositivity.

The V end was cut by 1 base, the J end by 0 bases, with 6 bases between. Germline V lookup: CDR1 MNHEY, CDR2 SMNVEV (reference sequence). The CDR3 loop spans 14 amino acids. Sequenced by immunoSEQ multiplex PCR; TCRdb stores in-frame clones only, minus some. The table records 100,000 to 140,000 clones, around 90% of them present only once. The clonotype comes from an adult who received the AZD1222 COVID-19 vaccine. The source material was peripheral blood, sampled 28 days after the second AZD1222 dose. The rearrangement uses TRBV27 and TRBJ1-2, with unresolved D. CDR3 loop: CASSLYAANYGYTF. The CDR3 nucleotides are TGTGCCAGCAGTTTATATGCAGCTAACTATGGCTACACCTTC.